A selection of T cell receptor beta chains follows, all from one sample in a study of blood T cell repertoires in COVID-19. Sequencing was performed with immunoSEQ multiplex PCR; in TCRdb, only in-frame clones are kept and a portion is missing. The table includes tens of thousands of clones, over 85% detected once. Sequenced material: peripheral blood. All receptors derive from a man between 65 and 85 years old with active COVID-19. CDR3s include the opening cysteine and the closing phenylalanine or tryptophan. A D gene is named only where the DNA matches it firmly. Clone size is shown for a subset of rows, as once, few, many or a class of expanded clone.

TRBV2	TRBD2	TRBJ2-1	-	TGTGCCAGCAGTGAAACCAGAGCGGGGGACAACAATGAGCAGTTCTTC	CASSETRAGDNNEQFF
TRBV5-1	-	TRBJ1-2	-	TGCGCCAGCAGCCCGCCGACAGCGTCCTATGGCTACACCTTC	CASSPPTASYGYTF
TRBV12-5	TRBD1	TRBJ2-6	-	TGTGCTAGTGGTTTTCAACAGGGGACCGGGGCCAACGTCCTGACTTTC	CASGFQQGTGANVLTF
TRBV27	-	TRBJ1-1	-	TGTGCCAGCAGGGACCCCAACGTCTGGGGAGGCACTGAAGCTTTCTTT	CASRDPNVWGGTEAFF
TRBV7-7	-	TRBJ2-2	-	TGTGCTAGCAGCCCAAGGGCCGGACTGTCGAACACCGGGGAGCTGTTTTTT	CASSPRAGLSNTGELFF
TRBV19	-	TRBJ2-2	-	TGTGCCACCCGGACGGACAGAACTGCGAACACCGGGGAGCTGTTTTTT	CATRTDRTANTGELFF
TRBV7-8	-	TRBJ1-4	-	TGTGCCAGCAGACCTGGGTGGACACAGCCCCTTGAAAAACTGTTTTTT	CASRPGWTQPLEKLFF
TRBV6-5	TRBD2	TRBJ2-1	-	TGTGCCAGCTCAGCGGGGGTGCGGGGTGAGCAGTTCTTC	CASSAGVRGEQFF
TRBV5-3	-	TRBJ1-6	-	TGTGCCAGAAGCTTGGCTCGCGAATCCAAGAATTTATACTCCTATAATTCACCCCTCCACTTT	CARSLARESKNLYSYNSPLHF
TRBV2	TRBD1	TRBJ1-1	-	TGTGCCAGCACAGGGACAGGGGCCCCAACCTCTGAAGCTTTCTTT	CASTGTGAPTSEAFF
TRBV2	TRBD2	TRBJ2-1	-	TGTGCCGGTTCCCTGGCGGGGGGGCATAATGAGCAGTTCTTC	CAGSLAGGHNEQFF
TRBV9	-	TRBJ1-3	-	TGTGCCAGCAACTCCGACTCTGGAAACACCATATATTTT	CASNSDSGNTIYF
TRBV19	TRBD1	TRBJ2-5	-	TGTGCCAGTCGAATGACAGGGTGGGAAGAGACCCAGTACTTC	CASRMTGWEETQYF
TRBV19	-	TRBJ1-1	-	TGTGCCAGTAGTACCCAAGGACAGAGGTTAATCGCTGAAGCTTTCTTT	CASSTQGQRLIAEAFF
TRBV7-9	-	TRBJ1-1	-	TGTGCCAGCAGCTTAGCAGGGGAGAACACTGAAGCTTTCTTT	CASSLAGENTEAFF
TRBV19	-	TRBJ2-1	-	TGTGCCAGTAGCCAGATGTCCGGAGGAAATGAGCAGTTCTTC	CASSQMSGGNEQFF
TRBV10-2	-	TRBJ1-6	-	TGCGCCAGCAGGGGGGGGAATAATTCACCCCTCCACTTT	CASRGGNNSPLHF
TRBV12-3/TRBV12-4	-	TRBJ2-1	once	TGTGCCAGCGGGGCTATTAATGAGCAGTTCTTC	CASGAINEQFF
TRBV12-3/TRBV12-4	-	TRBJ1-1	-	TGTGCCAGCAGTTTCAGGGTGGACACTGAAGCTTTCTTT	CASSFRVDTEAFF
TRBV5-1	TRBD1	TRBJ1-6	few	TGCGCCAGCGGCCGGGACAGGGGTGATTCACCCCTCCACTTT	CASGRDRGDSPLHF
TRBV6-6	-	TRBJ1-3	-	TGTGCCAGCACCCGGTCGAGCTCTGGAAACACCATATATTTT	CASTRSSSGNTIYF
TRBV7-7	TRBD1	TRBJ2-5	once	TGTGCTAGCAGCGCCCGGACAGGGGGTGGGAGAGAGACCCAGTACTTC	CASSARTGGGRETQYF
TRBV12-3/TRBV12-4	-	TRBJ2-1	-	TGTGCCAGCAGTTTAGGCGCAAACAATGAGCAGTTCTTC	CASSLGANNEQFF
TRBV6-5	-	TRBJ1-2	-	TGTGCCAGCATCTTGGCTGACTATGGCTACACCTTC	CASILADYGYTF
TRBV25-1	-	TRBJ2-7	-	TGTGCCGGCCCCGTACAGGATACTTCTGCTAACTACGAGCAGTACTTC	CAGPVQDTSANYEQYF
TRBV3-1/TRBV3-2	-	TRBJ2-7	-	TGTGCCAGCAGCCGAATGGGGGGTGAGCAGTACTTC	CASSRMGGEQYF
TRBV3-1/TRBV3-2	TRBD2	TRBJ2-3	-	TGTGCCAGCAGCTCCCGGGGGAGGGAGCGGGGGGGCGGTGGCACAGATACGCAGTATTTT	CASSSRGRERGGGGTDTQYF
TRBV19	-	TRBJ2-7	-	TGTGCCAGTAGTAATGAGCGAAGCCACGAGCAGTACTTC	CASSNERSHEQYF
TRBV2	-	TRBJ2-7	-	TGTGCCAGCAGCGGGGACTTCTCCTACGAGCAGTACTTC	CASSGDFSYEQYF
TRBV27	TRBD1	TRBJ2-1	once	TGTGCCAGCAGGGTGACAGGGGGCGTTGAGCAGTTCTTC	CASRVTGGVEQFF
TRBV24-1	-	TRBJ2-1	-	TGTGCCACCAGTGATGTACAGGGGACTCCCGAGCAGTTCTTC	CATSDVQGTPEQFF
TRBV9	-	TRBJ2-6	-	TGTGCCAGCAGCGTACGAGGGGGCTCTGGGGCCAACGTCCTGACTTTC	CASSVRGGSGANVLTF
TRBV5-4	-	TRBJ1-4	-	TGTGCCAGCAGCTTGGGGGCCGGGGGAAGTCTGGAAAAACTGTTTTTT	CASSLGAGGSLEKLFF
TRBV19	-	TRBJ2-2	-	TGTGCCAGTAGTATCCCCAAACATGCGAACACCGGGGAGCTGTTTTTT	CASSIPKHANTGELFF
TRBV6-5	-	TRBJ1-6	-	TGTGCCAGCAGTTGGGGCAGGTTCGATTCACCCCTCCACTTT	CASSWGRFDSPLHF
TRBV10-3	TRBD1	TRBJ2-7	-	TGTGCCATCAAACAGGGGGCGGAATACGAGCAGTACTTC	CAIKQGAEYEQYF
TRBV5-1	-	TRBJ2-5	-	TGCGCCAGCAGCTTGGATCCAGGGGCCCAAGAGACCCAGTACTTC	CASSLDPGAQETQYF
TRBV5-5	TRBD1	TRBJ2-1	once	TGTGCCAGCAGCCTAGCCGGGACAGGGTTCGGGGAGCAGTTCTTC	CASSLAGTGFGEQFF
TRBV19	TRBD1	TRBJ2-4	once	TGTGCCAGTAGTTATCTAGGACAGGGGGTGGCCAAAAACATTCAGTACTTC	CASSYLGQGVAKNIQYF
TRBV5-4	TRBD1	TRBJ2-5	-	TGTGCCAGCAGCACCCGGGACAGGGCGGACGGAGAGACCCAGTACTTC	CASSTRDRADGETQYF
TRBV9	TRBD1	TRBJ2-2	-	TGTGCCAGCAGCGTTCACCAGGGGGAGACCGGGGAGCTGTTTTTT	CASSVHQGETGELFF
TRBV5-1	-	TRBJ1-6	-	TGCGCCAGCAGCTTGGGCCACAGGGATTCGAATTCACCCCTCCACTTT	CASSLGHRDSNSPLHF
TRBV12-3/TRBV12-4	TRBD1	TRBJ1-1	-	TGTGCCAGCAGTTTAGACGGACAGGGGGAAGCTTTCTTT	CASSLDGQGEAFF
TRBV5-1	TRBD1	TRBJ1-1	-	TGCGCCAGCAGCTTGGGAACCGGGACAGTGAACACTGAAGCTTTCTTT	CASSLGTGTVNTEAFF
TRBV7-2	-	TRBJ2-1	-	TGTGCCAGCAGCTTAGGGGCATGGAAGTCCTACAATGAGCAGTTCTTC	CASSLGAWKSYNEQFF
TRBV7-2	-	TRBJ2-5	-	TGTGCCAGCAGCTTAGGAGCTAGCAGCAGAGGAGAGACCCAGTACTTC	CASSLGASSRGETQYF
TRBV6-2/TRBV6-3	-	TRBJ1-5	-	TGTGCCAGCAGTCCCGAAATTCCCCAGGGGTTGCAGCCCCAGCATTTT	CASSPEIPQGLQPQHF
TRBV7-9	-	TRBJ2-1	-	TGTGCCAGCAGCCCAACGACTAGCAATGAGCAGTTCTTC	CASSPTTSNEQFF
TRBV7-6	TRBD2	TRBJ2-2	-	TGTGCCAGCAGCTTAACCCCGGGGGGACTACAAAACACCGGGGAGCTGTTTTTT	CASSLTPGGLQNTGELFF
TRBV3-1/TRBV3-2	TRBD2	TRBJ2-2	once	TGTGCCAGCAGCCAAGTATTAGCGGGGTTCTCCACCGGGGAGCTGTTTTTT	CASSQVLAGFSTGELFF
TRBV6-1	TRBD1	TRBJ1-5	-	TGTGCCAGCAGTGAACCAACAGGGGGCAACAATCAGCCCCAGCATTTT	CASSEPTGGNNQPQHF
TRBV12-3/TRBV12-4	-	TRBJ1-1	-	TGTGCCAGCAGTCACAGGGAATTCAGTGAAGCTTTCTTT	CASSHREFSEAFF
TRBV28	-	TRBJ2-5	-	TGTGCCAGCAGTTTACTTAAAGAGACCCAGTACTTC	CASSLLKETQYF
TRBV5-1	-	TRBJ1-1	-	TGCGCCAGCAGCTTGGATCAGGGGAGAAAGGTCACTGAAGCTTTCTTT	CASSLDQGRKVTEAFF
TRBV15	TRBD1	TRBJ2-3	once	TGTGCCACCAGCCTAAGACAGGGGACCACAGATACGCAGTATTTT	CATSLRQGTTDTQYF
TRBV7-9	-	TRBJ2-4	-	TGTGCCAGCAGCTCTTCTCGGGTTACGGCCAAAAACATTCAGTACTTC	CASSSSRVTAKNIQYF
TRBV12-5	TRBD1	TRBJ2-5	-	TGTGCTAGTGCATGGGACAGTCAAGAGACCCAGTACTTC	CASAWDSQETQYF
TRBV4-3	TRBD2	TRBJ2-1	-	TGCGCCAGCAGCCAAGATAGGGTCACTAGCGGGGTTCCCAATACCTACAATGAGCAGTTCTTC	CASSQDRVTSGVPNTYNEQFF